A single sample is the source of the 8 T cell receptor beta chains below, sequenced in a study of blood T cell repertoires in COVID-19. TCRdb's table, derived via immunoSEQ multiplex PCR, lists solely in-frame clones and lacks some. The table lists about 30,000 clones, around 87% of them singletons, with 9% to 15% in the top ten. Sequencing used peripheral blood. The source of these receptors is a human donor in a cohort sampled during active COVID-19. The donor label of this sample is uncertain.

The V and J genes are TRBV3-1 (or the pseudogene TRBV3-2) and TRBJ1-4; TRBD1 aligns across 8 bases. This CDR3 comprises 15 residues. In germline, CDR1 is LGHDT, CDR2 YNNKEL (reference sequence). Trimming cost V 3 bases and J 7 bases; bases outside gene matches: 7. CDR3 DNA sequence: TGTGCCAGCAGCCATCGGACAGGGCTCCGTGAAAAACTGTTTTTT. Amino acid sequence: CASSHRTGLREKLFF.

J is TRBJ2-1 and V is TRBV6-2 or TRBV6-3; 7 bases fit TRBD2. The J segment lost 3 bases and the V segment lost 2 bases, leaving 10 bases of the junction unmatched. This CDR3 has 17 residues. Germline V gives CDR1 MNHEY, CDR2 SVGEGT. The CDR3: CASSYPPIAGLYNEQFF. DNA of the CDR3: TGTGCCAGCAGTTACCCCCCCATAGCGGGCCTCTACAATGAGCAGTTCTTC.

V and J are TRBV9 and TRBJ2-6, with TRBD2 as a possible D gene (6 bases). V shed 4 bases and J shed 2 bases, with 16 bases lying between them. Germline V lookup: CDR1 SGDLS, CDR2 YYNGEE. There are 17 residues in the CDR3. CDR3 protein: CASSLGVAGTGANVLTF. As DNA, the CDR3 is TGTGCCAGCAGCTTAGGGGTCGCGGGGACTGGGGCCAACGTCCTGACTTTC.

This chain uses TRBV12-3 or TRBV12-4 with TRBJ1-2; TRBD1 aligns across 7 bases. The ends lost 3 bases at V and 9 bases at J; junction bases unmatched: 1. CDR3 length: 11 residues. The CDR3 loop reads CASSLTGSYTF. The CDR3 DNA follows: TGTGCCAGCAGTTTGACAGGGAGCTACACCTTC.

This chain links TRBV2 with TRBJ1-3; D not resolved. The CDR3 is made up of 13 amino acids. CDR1 is SNHLY, CDR2 FYNNEI, per germline. V lost 3 bases and J lost 4, with 7 bases in between. CDR3 sequence reads: CASSEYRGNTIYF. In DNA, the CDR3 is TGTGCCAGCAGTGAGTACAGAGGAAACACCATATATTTT.

This rearrangement joins TRBV5-6 to TRBJ2-3; a weak D match, TRBD2 (5 bases). Germline CDR1 is SGHDT and CDR2 is YYEEEE. V was shortened by 7 bases and J by 2 bases, with 17 bases between the two germline ends. This CDR3 spans 15 amino acids. CDR3 in DNA: TGTGCCAGCGGACCTCTAGCTTTCCACACAGATACGCAGTATTTT. This translates into CASGPLAFHTDTQYF. The variable domain in full, with the rest retrieved from reference TRBV5-6 and TRBJ2-3, is DAGVTQSPTHLIKTRGQQVTLRCSPKSGHDTVSWYQQALGQGPQFIFQYYEEEERQRGNFPDRFSGHQFPNYSSELNVNALLLGDSALYLCASGPLAFHTDTQYFGPGTRLTVL.

The rearrangement joins TRBV27 to TRBJ2-7; 12 positions agree with TRBD2. This CDR3 contains 15 residues. With V trimmed by 5 bases and J by 7 bases, 9 bases remained unmatched. Germline values: CDR1 MNHEY, CDR2 SMNVEV (reference sequence). CDR3 region: CASSRLAGAIGEQYF. The CDR3 DNA reads as TGTGCCAGCAGTAGACTAGCGGGGGCGATTGGAGAGCAGTACTTC.

The CDR3: CASSLTFGSYNEQFF. The CDR3 DNA follows: TGTGCCAGCAGCTTAACGTTCGGGTCCTACAATGAGCAGTTCTTC. The V and J genes are TRBV7-3 and TRBJ2-1; no clear D gene. The germline V gene encodes CDR1 SGHTA and CDR2 FQGTGA. The CDR3 runs to 15 residues. V was trimmed by 0 bases and J by 1 base, leaving 7 bases between them.